The next 13 T cell receptor beta chains were all read from a single sample in a study of blood T cell repertoires in COVID-19. The method was immunoSEQ multiplex PCR; TCRdb's version includes in-frame clones alone and lacks a portion of them. The sample shows 62,000 or so clones, 86% of them seen only once. The sequenced material came from peripheral blood. Receptors were obtained from a woman aged 55-70 years with acute or convalescent COVID-19.

The CDR3: CASSLSQGYGYTF. CDR3 DNA: TGTGCCAGCAGTTTATCACAGGGGTATGGCTACACCTTC. The chain uses TRBV28 and TRBJ1-2; the match to TRBD1 covers 7 bases. V lost 1 base to trimming and J lost 5 bases; unmatched junction nucleotides: 1. CDR3 length: 13 amino acids. Germline values: CDR1 MDHEN, CDR2 SYDVKM.

The rearrangement uses TRBV18 and TRBJ2-1; D is unresolved. The CDR3 is 11 amino acids. V shed 3 bases and J shed 9 bases, with 6 bases lying between them. Germline V CDR1 and CDR2: KGHSH, LQKENI. The CDR3 nucleotides read TGTGCCAGCTCACCGAGAGTTGAGCAGTTCTTC. Translation gives CASSPRVEQFF. Supplemented by reference TRBV18 and TRBJ2-1, the full variable domain reads NAGVMQNPRHLVRRRGQEARLRCSPMKGHSHVYWYRQLPEEGLKFMVYLQKENIIDESGMPKERFSAEFPKEGPSILRIQQVVRGDSAAYFCASSPRVEQFFGPGTRLTVL.

This clone was seen only a few times. J is TRBJ2-3 and V is TRBV29-1; D possibly corresponds to TRBD2 (5 bases). Trimming stripped 6 bases from V and 4 bases from J, with 17 bases between. CDR3 length: 14 amino acids. Germline V gene lookup returns CDR1 SQVTM and CDR2 ANQGSEA. Written as DNA, the CDR3 is TGCAGCGTGGCCGCACTAGTCCGTCCAGATACGCAGTATTTT. It specifies CSVAALVRPDTQYF.

The rearrangement joins TRBV29-1 to TRBJ1-1, with a tentative D call TRBD1 (5 bases). The length of the CDR3 is 12 residues. V was shortened by 1 base and J by 4 bases, with 7 bases between the two germline ends. The germline gives CDR1 SQVTM, CDR2 ANQGSEA. The chain's CDR3 is CSVEAGGTEAFF. The CDR3 coding sequence is TGCAGCGTTGAAGCGGGGGGCACTGAAGCTTTCTTT.

This chain connects TRBV28 to TRBJ1-1, with D possibly TRBD1 on 5 matching bases. Looked up from germline, CDR1 is MDHEN and CDR2 is SYDVKM. V dropped 3 bases and J dropped 4 bases, with 12 bases sitting between them. This CDR3 is built from 14 residues. Written as DNA, the CDR3 is TGTGCCAGCAGTTTCGGGGGGGTGTCCACTGAAGCTTTCTTT. It is translated as CASSFGGVSTEAFF.

This clone came up a few times. V gene TRBV9 combines with J gene TRBJ2-7; possible D gene TRBD1, 6 bases. The CDR3 is 16 amino acids. V lost 0 bases and J 2 bases, leaving 15 bases between the germline ends. CDR1 SGDLS and CDR2 YYNGEE come from the germline V gene. The CDR3 bases are TGTGCCAGCAGCGTAGCTGGAACAGGGAGTACCTACGAGCAGTACTTC. Its translation is CASSVAGTGSTYEQYF.

V usage is TRBV28 and J usage is TRBJ2-7, with D possibly matching TRBD2 (5 bases). The CDR3 has 15 amino acids. The germline V gene encodes CDR1 MDHEN and CDR2 SYDVKM. Trimming removed 5 bases from V and 1 base from J, with 15 bases in between. CDR3 DNA: TGTGCCAGCAGTCCCGGTCGAGGGTATTCCTACGAGCAGTACTTC. Its protein is CASSPGRGYSYEQYF.

The rearrangement uses TRBV2 and TRBJ1-1; D not certain. Germline V CDR1 and CDR2: SNHLY, FYNNEI. The length of the CDR3 is 11 residues. Trimming removed 8 bases at V and 6 bases at J, with 10 bases between. DNA of the CDR3: TGTGCCAGCGGCCGCGAGGCTGAAGCTTTCTTT. This translates into CASGREAEAFF. The full variable domain, rest sourced from reference TRBV2 and TRBJ1-1, is EPEVTQTPSHQVTQMGQEVILRCVPISNHLYFYWYRQILGQKVEFLVSFYNNEISEKSEIFDDQFSVERPDGSNFTLKIRSTKLEDSAMYFCASGREAEAFFGQGTRLTVV.

V usage is TRBV25-1 and J usage is TRBJ1-4; D gene uncertain. The CDR3 is made up of 13 amino acids. Germline CDR1 is MGHDK and CDR2 is SYGVNS. Trimming cost V 4 bases and J 4 bases, with 7 bases left between them. This chain's CDR3 is CASSAPNNEKLFF. Here the CDR3 DNA reads TGTGCCAGCAGTGCCCCTAATAATGAAAAACTGTTTTTT.

This chain uses TRBV5-1 with TRBJ1-2; 9 positions agree with TRBD1. V gave up 4 bases and J gave up 5 bases; unmatched junction bases: 6. Germline values: CDR1 SGHRS, CDR2 YFSETQ. The CDR3 consists of 14 residues. The CDR3 DNA follows: TGCGCCAGCAGCCAAGGGACAGGGACTTATGGCTACACCTTC. Translation gives CASSQGTGTYGYTF.

The genes are TRBV10-1 and TRBJ2-7; D possibly corresponds to TRBD2 (6 bases). The CDR3 covers 14 residues. Trimming pared 3 bases from V and 2 bases from J, leaving 11 bases between. Germline V lookup: CDR1 WNHNN, CDR2 SYGVQD (reference sequence). This chain's CDR3 is CASSDGGIPYEQYF. CDR3 coding DNA: TGCGCCAGCAGTGACGGCGGGATCCCCTACGAGCAGTACTTC.

The chain recombines TRBV5-1 with TRBJ2-2, with D maybe TRBD2 (6 bases). Germline V CDR1 and CDR2: SGHRS, YFSETQ. Trimming took off 0 bases at V and 6 bases at J, with 12 bases between the two ends. This CDR3 region has 15 residues. CDR3 residues: CASSLDGSSSGELFF. The CDR3 bases are TGCGCCAGCAGCTTGGACGGGAGTTCTTCCGGGGAGCTGTTTTTT.

The V and J genes are TRBV5-1 and TRBJ2-2, with 8 bases lining up with TRBD2. CDR1 is SGHRS and CDR2 is YFSETQ in the germline V gene. V shed 6 bases and J 2 bases; nucleotides not matched to a gene: 6. The CDR3 loop spans 15 amino acids. CDR3 nucleotide sequence: TGCGCCAGCATCCCCGGGGGGGTCAACACCGGGGAGCTGTTTTTT. Amino acid sequence: CASIPGGVNTGELFF.